This passage covers 8 T cell receptor beta chains from one sample sequenced in a study of molecular identifiers for immune sequencing clone quantification. In TCRdb, the PCR reads were re-called with MiXCR into one record per CDR3 protein. The profile shows over 300,000 distinct CDR3 sequences, roughly 24% of them singletons. The specimen was naive CD8+ T cells from blood, with Jurkat cell RNA spiked in. Indicated subset: FACS-sorted CD8+CD4-CCR7+CD45RA+ naive T cells. These receptors were obtained from a human donor in good health. Some libraries in this study had Jurkat cell RNA spiked in.

Only a few counts were recorded for this clonotype. The gene calls are TRBV5-1 and TRBJ2-3; 7 bases agree with TRBD2. J was trimmed by 2 bases and V by 0 bases; bases with no gene match: 9. Per germline, CDR1 SGHRS and CDR2 YFSETQ. The CDR3 consists of 17 residues. In nucleotides, the CDR3 is TGCGCCAGCAGCTTGGTAGTCGGCGGGGGAGACACAGATACGCAGTATTTT. It translates to CASSLVVGGGDTDTQYF. Using reference TRBV5-1 and TRBJ2-3 for the parts outside the CDR3, the full variable domain is KAGVTQTPRYLIKTRGQQVTLSCSPISGHRSVSWYQQTPGQGLQFLFEYFSETQRNKGNFPGRFSGRQFSNSRSEMNVSTLELGDSALYLCASSLVVGGGDTDTQYFGPGTRLTVL.

This clonotype was seen at least ten times. The chain uses TRBV7-9 and TRBJ2-3; D not resolved. The CDR3 has 13 amino acids. Germline V lookup: CDR1 SEHNR, CDR2 FQNEAQ (reference sequence). V lost 5 bases and J 4 bases, leaving 10 bases between the germline ends. In DNA, the CDR3 is TGTGCCAGCAGCCAGCCGGGCCCAGATACGCAGTATTTT. Protein product: CASSQPGPDTQYF.

This clonotype showed up just a few times. The chain is built from TRBV5-1 and TRBJ2-5; D uncertain. CDR3 length: 12 residues. Between the trimmed V and J ends, which lost 3 bases and 1 base, there was a span of 4 bases. Germline V gene data show CDR1 as SGHRS and CDR2 as YFSETQ. The chain's CDR3 is CASSSFQETQYF. The CDR3 coding sequence is TGCGCCAGCAGCTCGTTCCAAGAGACCCAGTACTTC.

V gene TRBV6-5 combines with J gene TRBJ1-1; D gene uncertain. Looked up from germline, CDR1 is MNHEY and CDR2 is SVGAGI. V was cut by 0 bases and J by 5 bases, with 7 bases left in between. The CDR3 is 13 residues long. The CDR3 nucleotides are TGTGCCAGCAGTTACTCAGGGTGGACTGAAGCTTTCTTT. It encodes CASSYSGWTEAFF.

Concerning this clonotype: A much larger clone lies a single base off, so this may be a read error. Because the CDR3's place on the DNA is in doubt, the DNA is left out and the CDR3 is given as listed by TCRdb. This chain links TRBV5-6 with TRBJ1-1; the table's D call of TRBD1 was not tested on the DNA. The V gene's germline CDR1 is SGHDT and CDR2 YYEEEE. Both ends counted, the CDR3 spans 14 residues. CDR3 in amino acids: CASSFAGGNTEALF.

V and J are TRBV3-1 and TRBJ1-2; the D is unclear. The germline V gene encodes CDR1 LGHDT and CDR2 YNNKEL (reference sequence). V dropped 3 bases and J dropped 1 base, with 0 bases sitting between them. The CDR3 has 11 residues. The CDR3 is CASSHNYGYTF. CDR3 bases: TGTGCCAGCAGCCATAACTATGGCTACACCTTC.

This clonotype showed up many times. This chain uses TRBV20-1 with TRBJ1-3, with D maybe TRBD1 (5 bases). Deletions cut 0 bases from V and 7 bases from J, with 10 bases between. Germline V gene data show CDR1 as DFQATT and CDR2 as SNEGSKA (reference sequence). This CDR3 region has 13 residues. As DNA, the CDR3 is TGCAGTGCTAGAGAACCGGGACCTAACACCATATATTTT. Residues: CSAREPGPNTIYF.

This clonotype was recorded at least ten times. The chain is built from TRBV20-1 and TRBJ2-3, with D hard to call. V was shortened by 7 bases and J by 6 bases, with 20 bases between the two germline ends. CDR3 length: 14 amino acids. CDR1 and CDR2 from the germline V gene are DFQATT and SNEGSKA (reference sequence). CDR3 loop: CSGIPVGVLDTQYF. The CDR3 DNA reads as TGCAGTGGTATCCCAGTGGGTGTTCTGGATACGCAGTATTTT.